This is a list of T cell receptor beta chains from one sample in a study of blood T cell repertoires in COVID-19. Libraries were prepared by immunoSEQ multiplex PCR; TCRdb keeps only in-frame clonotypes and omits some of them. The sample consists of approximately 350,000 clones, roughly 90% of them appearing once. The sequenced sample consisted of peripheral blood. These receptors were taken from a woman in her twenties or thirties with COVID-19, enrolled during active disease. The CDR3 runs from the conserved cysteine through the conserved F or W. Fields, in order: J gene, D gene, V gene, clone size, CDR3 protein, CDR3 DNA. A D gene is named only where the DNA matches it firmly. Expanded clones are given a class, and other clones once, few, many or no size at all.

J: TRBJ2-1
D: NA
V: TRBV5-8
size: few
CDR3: CASSLAVAANEQFF
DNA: TGTGCCAGCAGCTTAGCGGTAGCCGCCAATGAGCAGTTCTTC

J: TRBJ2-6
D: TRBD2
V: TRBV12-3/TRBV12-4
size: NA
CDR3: CASSLYGGDVLTF
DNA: TGTGCCAGCAGTTTATATGGGGGGGACGTCCTGACTTTC

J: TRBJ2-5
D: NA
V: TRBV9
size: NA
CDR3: CASSAGHLQETQYF
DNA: TGTGCCAGCAGCGCGGGACACCTCCAAGAGACCCAGTACTTC

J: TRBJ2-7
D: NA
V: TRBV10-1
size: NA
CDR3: CASSDVPPSVHEQYF
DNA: TGCGCCAGCAGTGACGTCCCGCCTAGCGTCCACGAGCAGTACTTC

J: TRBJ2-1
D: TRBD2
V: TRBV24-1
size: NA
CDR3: CATSDKSGRAGYNEQFF
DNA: TGTGCCACCAGTGATAAAAGCGGGAGGGCCGGGTACAATGAGCAGTTCTTC

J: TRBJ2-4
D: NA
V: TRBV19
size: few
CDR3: CASSFELSGKNIQYF
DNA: TGTGCCAGTAGTTTCGAGCTTAGCGGCAAAAACATTCAGTACTTC

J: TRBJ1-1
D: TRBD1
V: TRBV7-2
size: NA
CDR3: CASSPHMGQGVTEAFF
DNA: TGTGCCAGCAGCCCCCATATGGGACAGGGTGTCACTGAAGCTTTCTTT

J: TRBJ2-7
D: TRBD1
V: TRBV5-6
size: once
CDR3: CASSYGTGAYEQYF
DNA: TGTGCCAGCAGCTACGGGACAGGGGCCTACGAGCAGTACTTC

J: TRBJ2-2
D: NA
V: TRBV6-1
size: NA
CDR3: CASRWSQFPGELFF
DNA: TGTGCCAGCCGGTGGTCCCAATTTCCCGGGGAGCTGTTTTTT

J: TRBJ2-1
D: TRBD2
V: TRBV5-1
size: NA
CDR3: CASRTTGTSSAEQFF
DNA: TGCGCCAGCAGGACGACCGGGACTAGCTCCGCTGAGCAGTTCTTC

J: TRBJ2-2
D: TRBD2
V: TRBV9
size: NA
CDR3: CASSVSGNGELFF
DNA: TGTGCCAGCAGCGTCAGCGGGAACGGGGAGCTGTTTTTT

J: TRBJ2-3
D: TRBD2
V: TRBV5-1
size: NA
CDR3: CASSTSGGTSTDTQYF
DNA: TGCGCCAGCAGCACTAGCGGGGGCACTAGCACAGATACGCAGTATTTT

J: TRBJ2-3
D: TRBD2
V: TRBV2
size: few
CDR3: CASSEGSGGGTDTQYF
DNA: TGTGCCAGCAGTGAGGGCAGCGGGGGTGGGACAGATACGCAGTATTTT

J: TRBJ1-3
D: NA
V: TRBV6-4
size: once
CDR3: CASSSGSSGNTIYF
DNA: TGTGCCAGCAGTTCAGGCAGCTCTGGAAACACCATATATTTT

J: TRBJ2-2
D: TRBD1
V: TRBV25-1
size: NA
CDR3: CASSGTGDTGELFF
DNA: TGTGCCAGCAGCGGGACAGGGGATACCGGGGAGCTGTTTTTT

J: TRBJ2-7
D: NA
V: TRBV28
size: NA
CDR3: CASSLYYEQYF
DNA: TGTGCCAGCAGCCTCTACTACGAGCAGTACTTC

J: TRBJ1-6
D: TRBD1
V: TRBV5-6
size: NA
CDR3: CASSPGPGTGNSPLHF
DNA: TGTGCCAGCAGCCCAGGACCCGGGACAGGGAATTCACCCCTCCACTTT

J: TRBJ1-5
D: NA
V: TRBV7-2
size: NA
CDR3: CASSPANRVISGSNQPQHF
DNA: TGTGCCAGCAGCCCTGCAAATCGGGTTATCAGTGGAAGCAATCAGCCCCAGCATTTT

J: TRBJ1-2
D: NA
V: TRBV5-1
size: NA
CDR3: CASSWGENYGYTF
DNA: TGCGCCAGCAGCTGGGGGGAGAACTATGGCTACACCTTC

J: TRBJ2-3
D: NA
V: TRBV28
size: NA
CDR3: CASSSGDTQYF
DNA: TGTGCCAGCAGTTCGGGGGATACGCAGTATTTT

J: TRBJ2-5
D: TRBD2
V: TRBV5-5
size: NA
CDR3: CASSLQSGGAQETQYF
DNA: TGTGCCAGCAGCTTACAGTCCGGGGGGGCCCAAGAGACCCAGTACTTC

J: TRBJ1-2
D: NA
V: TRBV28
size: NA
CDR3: CASSRDISPGYTF
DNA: TGTGCCAGCAGTCGGGACATATCCCCTGGCTACACCTTC

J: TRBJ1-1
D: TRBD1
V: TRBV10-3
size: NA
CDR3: CAIAAGGTEAFF
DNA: TGTGCCATCGCCGCAGGGGGCACTGAAGCTTTCTTT

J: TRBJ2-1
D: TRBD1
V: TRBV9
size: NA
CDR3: CASSLEGTDHNEQFF
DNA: TGTGCCAGCAGCCTCGAGGGGACAGATCACAATGAGCAGTTCTTC

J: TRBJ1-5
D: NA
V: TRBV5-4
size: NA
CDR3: CASSRGPVNQPQHF
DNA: TGTGCCAGCAGCCGTGGGCCAGTAAATCAGCCCCAGCATTTT

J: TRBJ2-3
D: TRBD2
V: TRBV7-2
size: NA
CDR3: CASSDRTSGRFFPPDTQYF
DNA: TGTGCCAGCAGCGATCGGACTAGCGGGAGGTTTTTCCCCCCGGATACGCAGTATTTT

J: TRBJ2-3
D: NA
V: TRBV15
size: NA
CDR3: CATSRDRRRSTDTQYF
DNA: TGTGCCACCAGCAGAGATCGGCGGCGAAGCACAGATACGCAGTATTTT

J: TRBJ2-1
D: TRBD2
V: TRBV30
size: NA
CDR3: CAWSVQLAGDGEQFF
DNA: TGTGCCTGGAGTGTACAACTAGCGGGAGATGGTGAGCAGTTCTTC

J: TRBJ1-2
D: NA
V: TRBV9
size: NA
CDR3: CASIGGYGYTF
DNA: TGTGCCAGCATAGGCGGCTATGGCTACACCTTC

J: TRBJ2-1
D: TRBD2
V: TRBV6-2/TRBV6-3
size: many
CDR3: CASSYSPSGGVYNEQFF
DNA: TGTGCCAGCAGTTACTCTCCTAGCGGGGGTGTGTACAATGAGCAGTTCTTC

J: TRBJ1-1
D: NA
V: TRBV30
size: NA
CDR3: CAWSMAVNTEAFF
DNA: TGTGCCTGGAGCATGGCTGTGAACACTGAAGCTTTCTTT

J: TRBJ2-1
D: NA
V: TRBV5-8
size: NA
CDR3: CASSRPGLGYNEQFF
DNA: TGTGCCAGCAGCCGACCGGGACTCGGCTACAATGAGCAGTTCTTC

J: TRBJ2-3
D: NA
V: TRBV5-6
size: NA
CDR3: CATAQGTTDTQYF
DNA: TGTGCCACCGCACAGGGTACAACAGATACGCAGTATTTT

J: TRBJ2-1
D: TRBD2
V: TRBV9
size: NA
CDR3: CASSVAWSTSGRHNEQFF
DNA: TGTGCCAGCAGCGTAGCTTGGAGTACTAGCGGGAGGCACAATGAGCAGTTCTTC

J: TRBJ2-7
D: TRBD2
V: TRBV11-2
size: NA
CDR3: CASSFLALAGGEQYF
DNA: TGTGCCAGCAGCTTTTTAGCACTAGCGGGGGGCGAGCAGTACTTC

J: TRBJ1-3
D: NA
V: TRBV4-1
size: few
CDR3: CASSQDLIPGNTIYF
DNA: TGCGCCAGCAGCCAAGACCTTATCCCTGGAAACACCATATATTTT

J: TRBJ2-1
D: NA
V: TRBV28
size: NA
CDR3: CASSYSTELNEQFF
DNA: TGTGCCAGCAGTTACTCGACAGAGCTTAATGAGCAGTTCTTC

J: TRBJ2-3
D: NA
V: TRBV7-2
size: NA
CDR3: CASSNPREITDTQYF
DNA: TGTGCCAGCAGCAACCCCCGGGAGATAACAGATACGCAGTATTTT

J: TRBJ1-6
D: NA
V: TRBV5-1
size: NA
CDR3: CASSKNPGENSPLHF
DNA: TGCGCCAGCAGCAAAAACCCCGGAGAGAATTCACCCCTCCACTTT